This T cell receptor (beta chain) emerged from a study of T-cell memory formation after mild COVID-19. About the research overall: TCR clustering was largely donor specific. Study-level results: Nothing confirmed that second-wave clones peaking on day 37 were specific for SARS-CoV-2. Contracting clones from day 15 to 85 showed balanced CD4/CD8; later expanders favored CD4+.

This clonotype turned up a few times. The antigen remains unidentified. TCRdb independently ran MiXCR on the 5' RACE reads; one entry per CDR3 protein. The sample consists of roughly 110,000 distinct CDR3 sequences, 9.5% to 15% of them appearing once. This CDR3 spans 14 amino acids. Germline lookup yields CDR1 LNHDA and CDR2 SQIVND (reference sequence). The ends lost 6 bases at V and 8 bases at J; junction bases unmatched: 10. This chain links TRBV19 with TRBJ1-2; 9 bases align to TRBD1. Sequencing was done on a sample of PBMCs or a T cell subset sorted from them (not recorded which). The source is an adult woman who had mild COVID-19 (a few samples of this study predate the infection). Cell type and time point are not known. This chain's CDR3 is CASSPGTGYVGYTF. The CDR3, as DNA: TGTGCCAGTAGCCCCGGGACAGGGTATGTCGGCTACACCTTC.